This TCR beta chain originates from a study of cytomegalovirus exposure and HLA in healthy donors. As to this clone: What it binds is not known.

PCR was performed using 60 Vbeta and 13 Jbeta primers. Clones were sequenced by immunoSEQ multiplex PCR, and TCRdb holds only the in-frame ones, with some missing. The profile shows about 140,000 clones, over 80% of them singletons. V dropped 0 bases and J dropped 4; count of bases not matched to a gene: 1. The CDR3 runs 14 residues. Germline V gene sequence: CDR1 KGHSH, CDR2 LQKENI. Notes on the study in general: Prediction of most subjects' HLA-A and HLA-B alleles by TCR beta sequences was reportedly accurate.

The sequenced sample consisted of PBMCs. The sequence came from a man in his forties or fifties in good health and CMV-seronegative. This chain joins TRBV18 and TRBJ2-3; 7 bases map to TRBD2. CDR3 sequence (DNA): TGTGCCAGCTCACCACCACTAGCGTCAGATACGCAGTATTTT. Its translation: CASSPPLASDTQYF. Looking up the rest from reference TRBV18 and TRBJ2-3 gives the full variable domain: NAGVMQNPRHLVRRRGQEARLRCSPMKGHSHVYWYRQLPEEGLKFMVYLQKENIIDESGMPKERFSAEFPKEGPSILRIQQVVRGDSAAYFCASSPPLASDTQYFGPGTRLTVL.